The clone carrying this T cell receptor (beta chain) appeared many times. Its target is unknown. The sample belongs to a study of neurological immune-mediated disorders. Study-wide points: One related-CDR3 cluster, found by phylogenetic grouping, held repertoires of 18 of 34 multiple sclerosis patients and is a possible signature. In HTLV-1-associated myelopathy, TCR clonal expansion was greatest, and in multiple sclerosis it was least, below healthy controls.

TCRdb passed the 5' RACE reads through MiXCR, listing each CDR3 protein once. Among tens of thousands of distinct CDR3 sequences, roughly 2.6% were seen once, and the ten largest hold about 1%. Germline CDR1 is MDHEN and CDR2 is SYDVKM. V was clipped by 3 bases and J by 2 bases, with 7 bases between them. The CDR3 is made up of 13 amino acids. This chain joins TRBV28 and TRBJ2-5, with D perhaps matching TRBD2 (6 bases). The sample consisted of PBMCs. This TCR came from a woman under 40 with multiple sclerosis. The CDR3 sequence is CASSFGGQETQYF. As DNA, the CDR3 is TGTGCCAGCAGTTTTGGAGGGCAAGAGACCCAGTACTTC.